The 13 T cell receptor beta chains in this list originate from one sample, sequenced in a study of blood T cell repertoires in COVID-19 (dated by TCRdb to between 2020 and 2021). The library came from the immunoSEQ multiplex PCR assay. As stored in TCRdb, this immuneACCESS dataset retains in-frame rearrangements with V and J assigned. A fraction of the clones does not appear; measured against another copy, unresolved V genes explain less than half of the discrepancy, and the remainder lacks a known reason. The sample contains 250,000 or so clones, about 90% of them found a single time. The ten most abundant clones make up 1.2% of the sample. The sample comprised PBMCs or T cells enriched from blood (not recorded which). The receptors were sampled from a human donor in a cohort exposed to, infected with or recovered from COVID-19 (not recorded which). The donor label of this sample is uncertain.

CDR3 residues: CASSPRSAAEGQYF. CDR3 sequence (DNA): TGTGCCAGCTCACCAAGGTCGGCCGCTGAGGGGCAGTACTTC. The rearrangement uses TRBV18 and TRBJ2-7; D is perhaps TRBD2 (5 bases). The CDR3 spans 14 residues. CDR1 is KGHSH, CDR2 LQKENI, per germline. Trimming shortened V by 2 bases and J by 9 bases, and 17 bases separated the two germline ends.

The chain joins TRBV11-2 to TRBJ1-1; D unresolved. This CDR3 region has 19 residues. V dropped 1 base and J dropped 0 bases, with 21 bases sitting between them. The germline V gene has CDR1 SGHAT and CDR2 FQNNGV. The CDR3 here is CASSLGLVMSGDMNTEAFF. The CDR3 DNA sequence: TGTGCCAGCAGCTTAGGGCTAGTAATGTCTGGAGATATGAACACTGAAGCTTTCTTT.

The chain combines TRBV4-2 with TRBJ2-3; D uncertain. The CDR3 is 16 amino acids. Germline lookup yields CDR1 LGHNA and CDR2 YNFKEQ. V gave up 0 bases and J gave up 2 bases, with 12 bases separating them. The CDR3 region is CASSQDQARITDTQYF. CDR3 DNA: TGTGCCAGCAGCCAAGATCAAGCGAGGATCACAGATACGCAGTATTTT.

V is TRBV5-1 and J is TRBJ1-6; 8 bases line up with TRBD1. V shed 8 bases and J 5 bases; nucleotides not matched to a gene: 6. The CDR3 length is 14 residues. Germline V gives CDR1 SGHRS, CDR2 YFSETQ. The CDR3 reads CASIRTGHNSPLHF. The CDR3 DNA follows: TGCGCCAGTATTAGGACAGGGCATAATTCACCCCTCCACTTT.

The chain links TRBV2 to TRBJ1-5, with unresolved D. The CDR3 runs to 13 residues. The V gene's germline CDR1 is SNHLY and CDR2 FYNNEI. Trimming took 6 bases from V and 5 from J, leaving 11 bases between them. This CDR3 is CASSLERDQPQHF. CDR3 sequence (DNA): TGTGCCAGCAGCCTCGAGAGGGATCAGCCCCAGCATTTT.

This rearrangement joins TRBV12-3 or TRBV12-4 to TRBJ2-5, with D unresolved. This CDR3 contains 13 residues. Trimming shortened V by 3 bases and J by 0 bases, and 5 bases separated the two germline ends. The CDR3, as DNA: TGTGCCAGCAGTTTGGCTCACCAAGAGACCCAGTACTTC. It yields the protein CASSLAHQETQYF.

DNA for the CDR3: TGCGCCAGCAGCCAAGCGATGATCGACAGATATCAGCCCCAGCATTTT. It translates to CASSQAMIDRYQPQHF. The chain couples TRBV4-1 to TRBJ1-5, with a possible D match to TRBD1 (5 bases). Per germline, CDR1 MGHRA and CDR2 YSYEKL. The V and J ends lost 1 base and 5 bases respectively, with 15 bases between them. The CDR3 has 16 amino acids.

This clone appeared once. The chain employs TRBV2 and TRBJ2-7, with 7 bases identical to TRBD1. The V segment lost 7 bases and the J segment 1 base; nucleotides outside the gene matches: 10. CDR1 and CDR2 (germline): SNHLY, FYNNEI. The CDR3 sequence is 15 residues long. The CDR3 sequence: CASTYRGIGSYEQYF. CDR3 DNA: TGTGCCAGCACATACAGGGGAATCGGGTCCTACGAGCAGTACTTC.

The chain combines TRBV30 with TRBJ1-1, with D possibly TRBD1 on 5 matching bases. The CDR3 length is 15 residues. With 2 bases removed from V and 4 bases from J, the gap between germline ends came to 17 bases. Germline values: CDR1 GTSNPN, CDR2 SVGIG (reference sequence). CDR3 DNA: TGTGCCTGGAGTAGGATGGGCCAGGGTGGCACTGAAGCTTTCTTT. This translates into CAWSRMGQGGTEAFF.

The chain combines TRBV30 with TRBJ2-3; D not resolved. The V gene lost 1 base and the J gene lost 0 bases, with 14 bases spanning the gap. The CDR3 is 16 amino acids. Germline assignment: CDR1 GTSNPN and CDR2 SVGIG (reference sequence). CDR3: CAWSGPSSTSTDTQYF. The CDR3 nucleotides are TGTGCCTGGAGTGGTCCCAGCTCGACAAGCACAGATACGCAGTATTTT. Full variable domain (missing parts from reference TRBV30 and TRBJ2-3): SQTIHQWPATLVQPVGSPLSLECTVEGTSNPNLYWYRQAAGRGLQLLFYSVGIGQISSEVPQNLSASRPQDRQFILSSKKLLLSDSGFYLCAWSGPSSTSTDTQYFGPGTRLTVL.

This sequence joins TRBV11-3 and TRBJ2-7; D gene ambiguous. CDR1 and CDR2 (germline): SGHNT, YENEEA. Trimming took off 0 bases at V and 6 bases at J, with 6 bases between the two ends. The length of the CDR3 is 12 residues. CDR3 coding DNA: TGTGCCAGCAGCTTAGATGGCGGCGAGCAGTACTTC. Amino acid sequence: CASSLDGGEQYF.

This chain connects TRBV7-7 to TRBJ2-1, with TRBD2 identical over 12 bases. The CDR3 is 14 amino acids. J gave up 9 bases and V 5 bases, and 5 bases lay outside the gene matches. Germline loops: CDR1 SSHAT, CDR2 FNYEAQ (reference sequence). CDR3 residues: CASSQQLAGGEQFF. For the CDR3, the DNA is TGTGCCAGCAGCCAACAACTAGCGGGGGGTGAGCAGTTCTTC.

CDR3 protein: CAWRDSSSYEQYF. DNA of the CDR3: TGTGCCTGGAGGGACTCGAGCTCCTACGAGCAGTACTTC. The genes are TRBV30 and TRBJ2-7, with D possibly being TRBD2 (5 bases). Trimming stripped 3 bases from V and 0 bases from J, with 9 bases between. Germline-derived CDR1 and CDR2 are GTSNPN and SVGIG (reference sequence). The CDR3 sequence is 13 residues long.